This passage covers 25 T cell receptor beta chains from one sample sequenced in a study of blood T cell repertoires in COVID-19. Libraries were prepared by immunoSEQ multiplex PCR; TCRdb keeps only in-frame clonotypes and omits some of them. The repertoire holds around 280,000 clones, with roughly 90% as singletons. Sequenced material: PBMCs or T cells enriched from blood (not recorded which). The source of these receptors is a woman in her 40s who had recovered from COVID-19.

V and J are TRBV4-1 and TRBJ2-3; D not certain. Per germline, CDR1 MGHRA and CDR2 YSYEKL. CDR3 length: 15 residues. V lost 1 base and J lost 6, with 14 bases in between. CDR3 nucleotide sequence: TGCGCCAGCAGCCAAGTCGGAGCTACCGTTGATACGCAGTATTTT. Translation gives CASSQVGATVDTQYF.

This clone was recorded only once. The chain has TRBV27 and TRBJ1-6, with D possibly TRBD1 on 6 matching bases. Germline CDR1 reads MNHEY; CDR2 reads SMNVEV (reference sequence). This CDR3 comprises 18 residues. Trimming pared 0 bases from V and 8 bases from J, leaving 20 bases between. CDR3 in amino acids: CASSLSPKQGRGDSPLHF. The CDR3 DNA sequence: TGTGCCAGCAGTTTATCGCCCAAACAGGGTCGAGGGGATTCACCCCTCCACTTT.

V is TRBV18 and J is TRBJ1-5; no reliable D call. Trimming cost V 3 bases and J 6 bases, with 9 bases left between them. This CDR3 has 13 amino acids. Germline V gene data show CDR1 as KGHSH and CDR2 as LQKENI. CDR3 protein: CASSPDTSQPQHF. As DNA, the CDR3 is TGTGCCAGCTCACCCGACACCTCTCAGCCCCAGCATTTT.

CDR3 in DNA: TGCGCCAGCAGCCAAGATGGGAGGGACGCAATAGGCTACACCTTC. Amino acids: CASSQDGRDAIGYTF. The V call is TRBV4-1, the J call TRBJ1-2; D possibly corresponds to TRBD1 (5 bases). Germline CDR1 MGHRA, CDR2 YSYEKL. The CDR3 is 15 residues long. Trimming stripped 0 bases from V and 8 bases from J, with 16 bases between.

The rearrangement links TRBV15 to TRBJ1-2, with a weak D call TRBD1 (5 bases). Trimming left V 0 bases short and J 8 bases short, with 13 bases between. This CDR3 comprises 14 residues. From germline, CDR1 is LNHNV and CDR2 YYDKDF (reference sequence). CDR3 nucleotides: TGTGCCACCAGCAGAGATAGACTGGAGGGGGGCTACACCTTC. This sequence encodes CATSRDRLEGGYTF.

The rearrangement joins TRBV20-1 to TRBJ2-7, with no clear D. Germline V gene data show CDR1 as DFQATT and CDR2 as SNEGSKA (reference sequence). Trimming pared 3 bases from V and 0 bases from J, leaving 6 bases between. CDR3 length: 12 residues. The CDR3 here is CSASSYSYEQYF. For the CDR3, the DNA is TGCAGTGCTAGTAGCTACTCCTACGAGCAGTACTTC.

The chain has TRBV16 and TRBJ2-7; 9 bases align to TRBD1. This CDR3 contains 15 residues. The germline V gene has CDR1 KGHSY and CDR2 FQNENV. The ends lost 4 bases at V and 1 base at J; junction bases unmatched: 5. CDR3 DNA: TGTGCCAGCAGCCGATATGGGACAGGGTCCTACGAGCAGTACTTC. Its protein is CASSRYGTGSYEQYF.

The chain joins TRBV25-1 to TRBJ2-3; D might be TRBD1 (6 bases). The CDR3 extends over 12 amino acids. The V and J ends lost 3 bases and 13 bases respectively, with 14 bases between them. The germline V gene has CDR1 MGHDK and CDR2 SYGVNS. In nucleotides, the CDR3 is TGTGCCAGCAGTGATAACAGGGCTACTAAGTATTTT. It is translated as CASSDNRATKYF.

The chain has TRBV5-1 and TRBJ1-3, with D tentatively TRBD1 (6 bases). From germline, CDR1 is SGHRS and CDR2 YFSETQ. This CDR3 comprises 13 residues. Trimming took off 4 bases at V and 1 base at J, with 6 bases between the two ends. CDR3 sequence reads: CASSQGSGNTIYF. The DNA of the CDR3 is TGCGCCAGCAGCCAGGGGTCTGGAAACACCATATATTTT.

The chain uses TRBV11-2 and TRBJ2-2; D possibly corresponds to TRBD1 (5 bases). V shed 7 bases and J shed 6 bases, with 15 bases lying between them. The CDR3 has 14 amino acids. CDR1 and CDR2 from the germline V gene are SGHAT and FQNNGV. The CDR3 DNA sequence: TGTGCCAGCAACCCCCTGGTGGGGCCCGGGGAGCTGTTTTTT. Translated: CASNPLVGPGELFF.

This chain joins TRBV5-4 and TRBJ1-1; 8 bases map to TRBD1. With V trimmed by 2 bases and J by 5 bases, 5 bases remained unmatched. The germline V gene has CDR1 SGHNT and CDR2 YYREEE (reference sequence). The CDR3 extends over 14 amino acids. The CDR3 loop reads CASSFPGGPTEAFF. The CDR3 bases are TGTGCCAGCAGCTTTCCAGGGGGCCCTACTGAAGCTTTCTTT.

The chain recombines TRBV6-5 with TRBJ1-5; 8 bases match TRBD1. The germline CDR1 and CDR2 sequences are MNHEY and SVGAGI. V dropped 6 bases and J dropped 7; count of bases not matched to a gene: 5. This CDR3 is built from 13 residues. The CDR3 DNA is TGTGCCAGCAGGCTACAGGGGGGGCAGCCCCAGCATTTT. Translating gives CASRLQGGQPQHF.

This chain uses TRBV6-5 with TRBJ2-3, with D perhaps matching TRBD2 (6 bases). Trimming removed 7 bases from V and 4 bases from J, with 15 bases in between. This CDR3 spans 14 amino acids. Germline CDR1 is MNHEY and CDR2 is SVGAGI. The CDR3 coding sequence is TGTGCCAGCACAACCTTGGGGACTGCAGATACGCAGTATTTT. Translation: CASTTLGTADTQYF.

This chain connects TRBV2 to TRBJ1-2, with TRBD1 matching 10 bases. This CDR3 contains 15 residues. V was pared by 5 bases and J by 3 bases, with 6 bases of the junction left unmatched. Germline CDR1 and CDR2: SNHLY and FYNNEI. The CDR3 nucleotides read TGTGCCAGCAGTCCGCGACAGGGGGCGGACTATGGCTACACCTTC. Translating gives CASSPRQGADYGYTF. The entire variable domain, with the rest obtained from reference TRBV2 and TRBJ1-2, is as follows: EPEVTQTPSHQVTQMGQEVILRCVPISNHLYFYWYRQILGQKVEFLVSFYNNEISEKSEIFDDQFSVERPDGSNFTLKIRSTKLEDSAMYFCASSPRQGADYGYTFGSGTRLTVV.

This chain uses TRBV12-3 or TRBV12-4 with TRBJ1-2; D unclear. V gave up 4 bases and J gave up 4 bases, with 10 bases separating them. The CDR3 is made up of 13 amino acids. The CDR3 protein is CASSSLSGYGYTF. The CDR3, as DNA: TGTGCCAGCAGTTCCCTTTCGGGCTATGGCTACACCTTC.

The rearrangement links TRBV18 to TRBJ1-6; D remains ambiguous. The CDR3 extends over 14 amino acids. With 4 bases removed from V and 10 bases from J, the gap between germline ends came to 14 bases. In germline, CDR1 is KGHSH, CDR2 LQKENI. For the CDR3, the DNA is TGTGCCAGCTCACTCTCAGGCGAAAGATCACCCCTCCACTTT. Translating it yields CASSLSGERSPLHF.

The genes are TRBV5-4 and TRBJ2-3, with 7 bases lining up with TRBD2. V shed 2 bases and J 1 base; nucleotides not matched to a gene: 10. The CDR3 sequence is 17 residues long. The germline V gene encodes CDR1 SGHNT and CDR2 YYREEE (reference sequence). The CDR3 DNA sequence: TGTGCCAGCAGCTTATCCTCCGGGACTACCGGCACAGATACGCAGTATTTT. Translated, it gives CASSLSSGTTGTDTQYF.

The V gene is TRBV10-3, the J gene TRBJ1-6; D not resolved. Trimming stripped 6 bases from V and 13 bases from J, with 16 bases between. The CDR3 sequence is 13 residues long. CDR1 is ENHRY and CDR2 is SYGVKD in the germline V gene. The CDR3 loop reads CAIRYERNTPLHF. The CDR3 region has the DNA TGTGCCATCAGATATGAGAGGAATACTCCCCTCCACTTT.

As to this clone: Other DNA sequences within the sample encode an identical CDR3. This chain connects TRBV11-3 to TRBJ2-5; TRBD2 aligns across 13 bases. Germline lookup yields CDR1 SGHNT and CDR2 YENEEA. J was trimmed by 3 bases and V by 3 bases; bases with no gene match: 1. The CDR3 has 15 residues. CDR3 loop: CASSLGLAGKETQYF. CDR3 sequence (DNA): TGTGCCAGCAGCTTGGGACTAGCGGGGAAAGAGACCCAGTACTTC. Drawing the rest from reference TRBV11-3 and TRBJ2-5, the complete variable domain is EAGVVQSPRYKIIEKKQPVAFWCNPISGHNTLYWYLQNLGQGPELLIRYENEEAVDDSQLPKDRFSAERLKGVDSTLKIQPAELGDSAVYLCASSLGLAGKETQYFGPGTRLLVL.

The chain has TRBV5-6 and TRBJ1-2; D might be TRBD1 (5 bases). CDR1 and CDR2 from the germline V gene are SGHDT and YYEEEE. V lost 5 bases to trimming and J lost 4 bases, with 12 bases between them. CDR3 length: 13 amino acids. This CDR3 is CASSLQGIYGYTF. The DNA of the CDR3 is TGTGCCAGCAGTCTGCAGGGAATCTATGGCTACACCTTC.

The V call is TRBV10-3, the J call TRBJ1-2, with 7 bases fitting TRBD1. Unmatched junction bases numbered 8, after V lost 4 bases and J lost 6 bases. The CDR3 totals 14 residues. In germline, CDR1 is ENHRY, CDR2 SYGVKD. CDR3 coding DNA: TGTGCCATCAGTGGCAAACAGGGGCAAGATGGCTACACCTTC. Amino acid sequence: CAISGKQGQDGYTF.

The V gene is TRBV11-3, the J gene TRBJ2-1; 7 bases match TRBD2. J lost 5 bases, V lost 5 bases, and 6 bases had no gene match. The germline V gene encodes CDR1 SGHNT and CDR2 YENEEA. The CDR3 spans 14 residues. The DNA of the CDR3 is TGTGCCAGCAGCCCGGGGGGTAGTAACAATGAGCAGTTCTTC. Protein sequence: CASSPGGSNNEQFF.

The chain links TRBV19 to TRBJ2-2, with D hard to call. This CDR3 contains 13 residues. Trimming removed 6 bases at V and 5 bases at J, with 10 bases between. Germline V gene data show CDR1 as LNHDA and CDR2 as SQIVND (reference sequence). The CDR3 DNA sequence: TGTGCCAGTAGGGTCAGGAATACCGGGGAGCTGTTTTTT. This codes for CASRVRNTGELFF. The full variable domain, completed using reference TRBV19 and TRBJ2-2, is DGGITQSPKYLFRKEGQNVTLSCEQNLNHDAMYWYRQDPGQGLRLIYYSQIVNDFQKGDIAEGYSVSREKKESFPLTVTSAQKNPTAFYLCASRVRNTGELFFGEGSRLTVL.

As for this clone: The sample carries other DNA sequences with the same CDR3. V and J are TRBV7-2 and TRBJ1-1; D unresolved. In germline, CDR1 is SGHTA, CDR2 FQGNSA. V was trimmed by 1 base and J by 5 bases, leaving 11 bases between them. The CDR3 runs 14 residues. DNA for the CDR3: TGTGCCAGCAGCTTAGAGCACCGCTTGACTGAAGCTTTCTTT. Translation: CASSLEHRLTEAFF.

The chain has TRBV2 and TRBJ2-5, with 10 nucleotides matching TRBD2. Germline lookup yields CDR1 SNHLY and CDR2 FYNNEI. Trimming at V came to 5 bases and at J to 4 bases, leaving 7 bases not matched to a gene. The CDR3 consists of 15 residues. The CDR3 region has the DNA TGTGCCAGCAGTACGGGACTAGCGTCAGGAGAGACCCAGTACTTC. It yields the protein CASSTGLASGETQYF.